This T cell receptor (beta chain) comes out of a study of CD8 T cells in ankylosing spondylitis. Overall study findings and caveats: Ankylosing spondylitis blood appeared to carry a characteristic TCR beta motif of several highly homologous variants.

Points on this clonotype: The target antigen is unknown.

The V and J ends lost 0 bases and 8 bases, in that order; junction bases with no gene match: 6. The CDR3 is 15 residues long. CDR1 SGDLS and CDR2 YYNGEE come from the germline V gene. Quantitative molecular-barcoded 5'-RACE generated the TCR beta libraries. TCRdb passed the 5' RACE reads through MiXCR, listing each CDR3 protein once. The sample holds some 38,000 distinct CDR3 sequences, less than 4% seen once. The sequenced material came from blood, either unsorted or a sorted T cell fraction (not recorded which). The chain joins TRBV9 to TRBJ2-1; 9 bases match TRBD2. The sequence derives from a male donor with ankylosing spondylitis or in good health (not recorded which). The CDR3: CASSVGREGLDEQFF. The CDR3 DNA follows: TGTGCCAGCAGCGTAGGGCGGGAGGGCCTGGATGAGCAGTTCTTC.